What follows are 27 T cell receptor beta chains derived from one specimen sequenced in a study. Using immunoSEQ multiplex PCR, the repertoire was profiled, and TCRdb retains in-frame clones only, with some absent. The sample shows about 68,000 clones, around 93% of them seen only once. Sequencing input: PBMCs. The receptors were sampled from a man in his forties or fifties with rheumatoid arthritis.

V is TRBV5-1 and J is TRBJ2-7, with a weak D call TRBD2 (7 bases). With 0 bases removed from V and 1 base from J, the gap between germline ends came to 11 bases. The CDR3 contains 15 residues. The V gene's germline CDR1 is SGHRS and CDR2 YFSETQ. The DNA of the CDR3 is TGCGCCAGCAGCTTGGTCAGGGGAGGGTCCTACGAGCAGTACTTC. It is translated as CASSLVRGGSYEQYF.

J is TRBJ1-1 and V is TRBV2; D possibly corresponds to TRBD1 (6 bases). V shed 3 bases and J shed 5 bases, with 16 bases lying between them. Germline CDR1 is SNHLY and CDR2 is FYNNEI. The CDR3 is 15 residues long. As DNA, the CDR3 is TGTGCCAGCAGTGAGAGTCGGGGGCTAGGAACTGAAGCTTTCTTT. This codes for CASSESRGLGTEAFF.

The chain carries TRBV5-8 and TRBJ2-7; D gene unclear. Germline CDR1 SGHTS, CDR2 YDEGEE. V lost 2 bases to trimming and J lost 0 bases, with 6 bases between them. This CDR3 spans 13 amino acids. CDR3 in amino acids: CASSFAVSYEQYF. As DNA, the CDR3 is TGTGCCAGCAGCTTTGCAGTCTCCTACGAGCAGTACTTC. The full variable domain, with the rest looked up from reference TRBV5-8 and TRBJ2-7, is EAGVTQSPTHLIKTRGQQATLRCSPISGHTSVYWYQQALGLGLQFLLWYDEGEERNRGNFPPRFSGRQFPNYSSELNVNALELEDSALYLCASSFAVSYEQYFGPGTRLTVT.

Only a few counts were recorded for this clone. The chain carries TRBV9 and TRBJ1-1; 7 nucleotides align to TRBD1. CDR1 SGDLS and CDR2 YYNGEE come from the germline V gene. This CDR3 is 16 amino acids long. V lost 0 bases and J lost 2; bases outside the gene matches: 7. CDR3 protein: CASSVVPDRVNTEAFF. CDR3 coding DNA: TGTGCCAGCAGCGTAGTCCCAGACAGGGTCAACACTGAAGCTTTCTTT.

V usage is TRBV4-3 and J usage is TRBJ1-2; 9 positions match TRBD1. The CDR3 spans 17 residues. The junction had 7 bases not matched to a gene; V was cut back by 2 bases and J by 0 bases. CDR1 is LGHNA, CDR2 YSLEER, per germline. The CDR3 loop reads CASSQMGGQGSNYGYTF. DNA of the CDR3: TGCGCCAGCAGCCAAATGGGGGGACAGGGATCTAACTATGGCTACACCTTC.

The gene calls are TRBV10-3 and TRBJ2-7; D not resolved. Trimming removed 4 bases from V and 3 bases from J, with 4 bases in between. This CDR3 contains 11 residues. Germline V CDR1 and CDR2: ENHRY, SYGVKD. The CDR3: CAISGLYEQYF. DNA of the CDR3: TGTGCCATCAGTGGACTCTACGAGCAGTACTTC.

The chain joins TRBV3-1 (or the pseudogene TRBV3-2) to TRBJ1-4; 9 bases fit TRBD1. Unmatched junction bases numbered 7, after V lost 9 bases and J lost 8 bases. Germline V gene data show CDR1 as LGHDT and CDR2 as YNNKEL (reference sequence). The CDR3 length is 13 residues. This chain's CDR3 is CARVTGGDEKLFF. The CDR3 bases are TGTGCCAGGGTGACAGGGGGGGACGAAAAACTGTTTTTT.

The chain links TRBV10-3 to TRBJ1-1; TRBD1 agrees at 7 bases. J was trimmed by 1 base and V by 9 bases; bases with no gene match: 11. CDR1 is ENHRY and CDR2 is SYGVKD in the germline V gene. The length of the CDR3 is 15 residues. In DNA form, the CDR3 reads TGTGCCATTTACACGCCGGGACAGCAGAACACTGAAGCTTTCTTT. It specifies CAIYTPGQQNTEAFF.

DNA of the CDR3: TGCGCCAGCGGCGACCTGAGCTCTGGAAACACCATATATTTT. This gives the protein CASGDLSSGNTIYF. The chain employs TRBV5-1 and TRBJ1-3; no definite D call. With 7 bases removed from V and 0 bases from J, the gap between germline ends came to 11 bases. The CDR3 consists of 14 residues. Looked up from germline, CDR1 is SGHRS and CDR2 is YFSETQ. Full variable domain (missing parts from reference TRBV5-1 and TRBJ1-3): KAGVTQTPRYLIKTRGQQVTLSCSPISGHRSVSWYQQTPGQGLQFLFEYFSETQRNKGNFPGRFSGRQFSNSRSEMNVSTLELGDSALYLCASGDLSSGNTIYFGEGSWLTVV.

V gene TRBV3-1 (or the pseudogene TRBV3-2) combines with J gene TRBJ1-2, with 9 bases matching TRBD1. This CDR3 contains 17 residues. Germline CDR1 LGHDT, CDR2 YNNKEL (reference sequence). The trim removed 5 bases at V and 2 bases at J, leaving 12 bases unmatched. The CDR3 reads CASSGRDRERGNYGYTF. The CDR3 DNA reads as TGTGCCAGCAGCGGCCGGGACAGGGAAAGAGGCAACTATGGCTACACCTTC.

This chain uses TRBV7-9 with TRBJ2-3; D gene unclear. The germline CDR1 and CDR2 sequences are SEHNR and FQNEAQ (reference sequence). Trimming stripped 3 bases from V and 0 bases from J, with 13 bases between. This CDR3 has 16 residues. CDR3 amino acids: CASSLGLDWSTDTQYF. CDR3 in DNA: TGTGCCAGCAGCTTGGGTTTAGACTGGAGCACAGATACGCAGTATTTT.

V usage is TRBV24-1 and J usage is TRBJ2-5; TRBD1 is a possible D gene (6 bases). The CDR3 extends over 15 amino acids. CDR1 is KGHDR and CDR2 is SFDVKD in the germline V gene. Trimming cost V 3 bases and J 0 bases, with 10 bases left between them. The chain's CDR3 is CATSDGGQNQETQYF. DNA for the CDR3: TGTGCCACCAGTGATGGTGGACAGAACCAAGAGACCCAGTACTTC.

The rearrangement uses TRBV6-6 and TRBJ2-3; TRBD2 aligns across 7 bases. Germline V CDR1 and CDR2: MNHNY, SVGAGI (reference sequence). This CDR3 is built from 17 residues. V lost 5 bases, J lost 9 bases, and 20 bases stayed unmatched. The CDR3 DNA is TGTGCCAGCAGTCCAGGACTAGTAATCCCCAACCACCCCACGCAGTATTTT. Its translation is CASSPGLVIPNHPTQYF.

The rearrangement joins TRBV19 to TRBJ2-5; TRBD2 matches 8 bases. This CDR3 contains 15 residues. V dropped 6 bases and J dropped 4; count of bases not matched to a gene: 10. The germline CDR1 and CDR2 sequences are LNHDA and SQIVND (reference sequence). The CDR3 DNA reads TGTGCCAGTAGGCCGGGGGGGCCTAGTTTAGAGACCCAGTACTTC. Its protein is CASRPGGPSLETQYF.

This chain connects TRBV28 to TRBJ2-7, with D perhaps TRBD2 (5 bases). The V gene's germline CDR1 is MDHEN and CDR2 SYDVKM. Trimming cost V 6 bases and J 5 bases, with 8 bases left between them. This CDR3 contains 11 residues. The CDR3 region has the DNA TGTGCCAGCAGCCCGCGGGACGAGCAGTACTTC. As protein: CASSPRDEQYF.

The rearrangement uses TRBV2 and TRBJ2-2; D is unclear. The CDR3 covers 14 residues. Germline V gene data show CDR1 as SNHLY and CDR2 as FYNNEI. Trimming pared 8 bases from V and 1 base from J, leaving 11 bases between. CDR3 loop: CASVGTENTGELFF. CDR3 DNA: TGTGCCAGCGTGGGCACTGAGAACACCGGGGAGCTGTTTTTT.

This clone was found once. The gene calls are TRBV6-5 and TRBJ2-7; D may be TRBD2 (5 bases). Trimming removed 0 bases from V and 4 bases from J, with 10 bases in between. The CDR3 runs to 14 residues. Germline CDR1 is MNHEY and CDR2 is SVGAGI. The CDR3 coding sequence is TGTGCCAGCAGTTACTCGAGTCGGGAATACGAGCAGTACTTC. This translates into CASSYSSREYEQYF.

The chain is built from TRBV5-1 and TRBJ1-4; possibly TRBD1 for D (5 bases). Germline loops: CDR1 SGHRS, CDR2 YFSETQ. There are 15 residues in the CDR3. The V gene lost 2 bases and the J gene lost 8 bases, with 16 bases spanning the gap. The CDR3 nucleotides are TGCGCCAGCAGCTTCGATCCAGGGATGCCGGAAAAACTGTTTTTT. Its protein product is CASSFDPGMPEKLFF.

V usage is TRBV27 and J usage is TRBJ1-5, with 8 bases that match TRBD1. Trimming cost V 7 bases and J 4 bases; bases outside gene matches: 9. The V gene's germline CDR1 is MNHEY and CDR2 SMNVEV (reference sequence). There are 15 residues in the CDR3. The CDR3 nucleotides read TGTGCCAGCACGGACAGGGACCCCTCAAATCAGCCCCAGCATTTT. Translating it yields CASTDRDPSNQPQHF.

This rearrangement joins TRBV19 to TRBJ1-5; possible D gene TRBD1, 5 bases. Looked up from germline, CDR1 is LNHDA and CDR2 is SQIVND (reference sequence). The CDR3 runs 16 residues. Trimming pared 4 bases from V and 1 base from J, leaving 14 bases between. The CDR3 DNA sequence: TGTGCCAGTAGTAATAGGGACGGATGGAGCAATCAGCCCCAGCATTTT. Amino acids: CASSNRDGWSNQPQHF.

This chain joins TRBV9 and TRBJ1-1; 10 bases align to TRBD1. The CDR3 consists of 13 residues. V lost 10 bases, J lost 3 bases, and 6 bases stayed unmatched. CDR1 and CDR2 from the germline V gene are SGDLS and YYNGEE. CDR3 DNA sequence: TGTGCCTCCACCGGGACAGGGGACACTGAAGCTTTCTTT. Translated, it gives CASTGTGDTEAFF.

The chain employs TRBV5-6 and TRBJ2-7, with D hard to call. Germline values: CDR1 SGHDT, CDR2 YYEEEE. The length of the CDR3 is 11 residues. The ends were cut back, 4 bases at V and 3 bases at J, with 5 bases in the middle. The CDR3 reads CASSAVYEQYF. In nucleotides, the CDR3 is TGTGCCAGCAGCGCAGTCTACGAGCAGTACTTC.

This chain connects TRBV19 to TRBJ2-7, with 11 bases identical to TRBD2. Germline-derived CDR1 and CDR2 are LNHDA and SQIVND (reference sequence). This CDR3 contains 15 residues. Trimming cost V 6 bases and J 6 bases; bases outside gene matches: 10. The CDR3 here is CASSTKGTSGSEQYF. The CDR3 coding sequence is TGTGCCAGTAGCACTAAGGGGACTAGCGGTTCCGAGCAGTACTTC.

The V call is TRBV10-3, the J call TRBJ2-1; D call uncertain. This CDR3 is 11 amino acids long. Germline values: CDR1 ENHRY, CDR2 SYGVKD. Between the trimmed V and J ends, which lost 2 bases and 7 bases, there was a span of 3 bases. DNA for the CDR3: TGTGCCATCAGTGAGAGGAATGAGCAGTTCTTC. Encoded protein: CAISERNEQFF.

The J gene is TRBJ1-4, the V gene TRBV5-1; a weak D match, TRBD1 (6 bases). V lost 2 bases to trimming and J lost 2 bases, with 10 bases between them. The germline CDR1 and CDR2 sequences are SGHRS and YFSETQ. CDR3 size: 15 residues. The CDR3 is CASSFLGGTNEKLFF. DNA for the CDR3: TGCGCCAGCAGCTTCCTGGGGGGCACTAATGAAAAACTGTTTTTT. The complete variable domain, with remaining parts taken from reference TRBV5-1 and TRBJ1-4, reads KAGVTQTPRYLIKTRGQQVTLSCSPISGHRSVSWYQQTPGQGLQFLFEYFSETQRNKGNFPGRFSGRQFSNSRSEMNVSTLELGDSALYLCASSFLGGTNEKLFFGSGTQLSVL.

The chain combines TRBV4-2 with TRBJ2-1, with no clear D. The CDR3 is made up of 18 amino acids. Germline CDR1 LGHNA, CDR2 YNFKEQ. V dropped 0 bases and J dropped 7 bases, with 22 bases sitting between them. As DNA, the CDR3 is TGTGCCAGCAGCCAAGATGACTCCCCAGCCCCAAGGTCGAATGAGCAGTTCTTC. It specifies CASSQDDSPAPRSNEQFF.

The chain couples TRBV5-1 to TRBJ2-7; 9 bases fit TRBD1. The CDR3 is 15 amino acids. Germline CDR1 reads SGHRS; CDR2 reads YFSETQ. After removal of 2 bases from V and 7 bases from J, the junction contained 10 bases not matched to a gene. CDR3 amino acids: CASSFPGTGSVEQYF. As DNA, the CDR3 is TGCGCCAGCAGCTTCCCCGGGACAGGGTCAGTAGAGCAGTACTTC.